Here is one T cell receptor (beta chain) with its context. Its specificity is not known. Data came from immunoSEQ multiplex PCR; TCRdb stores just in-frame clones and leaves some out. The repertoire holds around 100,000 clones, with 86% as singletons. These data come from a study of T cell responses to AZD1222 COVID-19 vaccine. Study-level results: Following two doses of AZD1222, Spike-specific TCR breadth and depth rose.

The length of the CDR3 is 16 residues. The receptor's source is an adult who received the MenACWY meningococcal vaccine as a control. The sequencing here drew on peripheral blood, taken 28 days after the second dose of the MenACWY control vaccine. The chain carries TRBV21-1 and TRBJ1-2; TRBD1 is the table's D call, not checked against the DNA. TRBV21-1 is an annotated pseudogene. The CDR3 loop reads CASSNLQDRGPDGYTF. The CDR3 DNA is TGTGCCAGCAGCAACCTCCAGGACAGGGGGCCGGATGGCTACACCTTC.